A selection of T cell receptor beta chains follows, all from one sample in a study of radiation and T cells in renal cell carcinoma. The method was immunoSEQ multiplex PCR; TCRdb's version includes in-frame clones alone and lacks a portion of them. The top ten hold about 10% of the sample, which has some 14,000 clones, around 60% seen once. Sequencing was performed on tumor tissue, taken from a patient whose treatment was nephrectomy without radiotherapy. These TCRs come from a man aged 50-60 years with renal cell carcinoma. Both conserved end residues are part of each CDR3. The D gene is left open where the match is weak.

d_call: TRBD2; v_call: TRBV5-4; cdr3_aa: CASSSSGRRETQYF
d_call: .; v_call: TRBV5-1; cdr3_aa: CASSLSGGNEKLFF
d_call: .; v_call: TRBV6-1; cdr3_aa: CASSEDISGANVLTF
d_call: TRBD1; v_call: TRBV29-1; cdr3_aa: CSVEKDRDQQETQYF
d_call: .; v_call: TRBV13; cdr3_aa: CASSALTENTGELFF
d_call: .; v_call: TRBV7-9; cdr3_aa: CASSQDPTGESYGYTF
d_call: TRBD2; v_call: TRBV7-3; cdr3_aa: CASSLLAGGTDTQYF
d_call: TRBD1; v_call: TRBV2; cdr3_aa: CASRSNRGLNTEAFF
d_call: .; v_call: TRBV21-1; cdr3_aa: CASGRVGVEVYSNQPQHF
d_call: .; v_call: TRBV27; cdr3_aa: CASSPRRGDQPQHF
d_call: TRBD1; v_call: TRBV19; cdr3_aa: CASSTGRGTDTQYF
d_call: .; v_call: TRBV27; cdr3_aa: CASRSAGASSYEQYF
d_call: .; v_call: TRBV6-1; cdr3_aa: CASRGTHHIQYF
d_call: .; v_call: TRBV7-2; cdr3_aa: CAIADNYGYTF
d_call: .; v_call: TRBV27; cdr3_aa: CASSQGRGPPLNQPQHF
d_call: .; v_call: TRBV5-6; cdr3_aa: CASSLARGLNEQYF
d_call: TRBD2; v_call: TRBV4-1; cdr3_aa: CASSQLASGSIDEQFF
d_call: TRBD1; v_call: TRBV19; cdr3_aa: CASSPRTGNPSNQPQHF
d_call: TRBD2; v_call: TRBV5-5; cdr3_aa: CASGLAGNSQETQYF
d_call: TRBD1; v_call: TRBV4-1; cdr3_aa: CASSLTGTGGTEAFF
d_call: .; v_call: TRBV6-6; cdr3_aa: CASTWTDNTEAFF
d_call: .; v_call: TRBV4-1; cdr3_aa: CASSQGTGDEAFF
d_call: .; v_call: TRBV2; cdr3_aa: CASSYSGGSYNSPLHF
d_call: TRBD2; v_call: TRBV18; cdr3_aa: CASSRLGGSGANVLTF
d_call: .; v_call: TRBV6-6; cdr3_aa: CASSSEYGYTF
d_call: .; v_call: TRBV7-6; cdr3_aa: CASSYAPPTSSGANVLTF
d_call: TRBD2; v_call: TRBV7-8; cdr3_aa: CASSPRSSGSSYNEQFF